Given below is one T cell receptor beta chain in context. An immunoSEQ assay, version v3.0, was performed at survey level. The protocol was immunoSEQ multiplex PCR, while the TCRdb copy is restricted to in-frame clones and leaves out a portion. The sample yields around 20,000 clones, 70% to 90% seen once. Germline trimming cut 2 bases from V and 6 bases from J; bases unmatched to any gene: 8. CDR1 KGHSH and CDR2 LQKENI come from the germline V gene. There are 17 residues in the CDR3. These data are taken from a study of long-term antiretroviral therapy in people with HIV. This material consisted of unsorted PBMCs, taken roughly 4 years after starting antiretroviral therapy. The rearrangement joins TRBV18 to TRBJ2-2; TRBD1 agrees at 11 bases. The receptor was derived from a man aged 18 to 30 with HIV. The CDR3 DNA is TGTGCCAGCTCACCAATCGGACAGGGGGCCGTCGCCGGGGAGCTGTTTTTT. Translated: CASSPIGQGAVAGELFF.